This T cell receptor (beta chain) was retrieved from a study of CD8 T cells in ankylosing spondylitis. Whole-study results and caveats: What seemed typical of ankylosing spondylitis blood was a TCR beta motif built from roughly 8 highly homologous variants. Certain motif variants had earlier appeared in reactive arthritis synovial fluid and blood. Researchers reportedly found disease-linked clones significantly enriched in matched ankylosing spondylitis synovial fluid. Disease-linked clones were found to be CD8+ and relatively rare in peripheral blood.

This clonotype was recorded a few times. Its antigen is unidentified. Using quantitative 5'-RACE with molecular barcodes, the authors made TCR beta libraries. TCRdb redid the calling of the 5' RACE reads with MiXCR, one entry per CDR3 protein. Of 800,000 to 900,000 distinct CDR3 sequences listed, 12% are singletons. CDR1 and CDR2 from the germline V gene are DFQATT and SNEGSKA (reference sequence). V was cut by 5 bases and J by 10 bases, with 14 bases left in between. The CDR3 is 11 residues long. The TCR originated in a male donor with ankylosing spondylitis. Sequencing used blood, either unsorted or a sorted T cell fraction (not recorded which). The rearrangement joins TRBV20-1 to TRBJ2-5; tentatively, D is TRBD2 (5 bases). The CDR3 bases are TGCAGTGCTCCCAACCGACTAAGCCAGTACTTC. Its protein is CSAPNRLSQYF.